This TCR beta chain came from a study of blood T cell repertoires in COVID-19. The overall study: Acute-phase and convalescent COVID-19 samples originated in the United States, Italy and Spain.

The germline CDR1 and CDR2 sequences are SGHRS and YFSETQ. CDR3 length equals 15 residues. With V trimmed by 2 bases and J by 10 bases, 8 bases remained unmatched. Per the original data handling: From reference gene primer amplification, estimates of nucleated cell counts were derived. Produced via immunoSEQ multiplex PCR; TCRdb's table is partial and in-frame only. Clone size and V and J calls were adopted from that table, with D and trimming inferred from the DNA. This repertoire shows approximately 110,000 clones, approximately 70% found once; its top ten account for about 0.85%. Sequenced sample: peripheral blood. The receptor comes from a human donor with acute or convalescent COVID-19. The donor label of this sample is uncertain. The chain uses TRBV5-1 and TRBJ2-1, with 11 bases fitting TRBD2. The CDR3 bases are TGCGCCAGCAGCTTCGTAGCGGGGGGGAGCTGGGAGCAGTTCTTC. It is translated as CASSFVAGGSWEQFF.